This entry features one T cell receptor beta chain sequence. Stated time point: persistent/refractory GD, antithyroid drugs over 5 years with positive TRAb. RNA isolated from PBMCs was used to make the TCR library. The sample originates from a study of regulatory T cells in long-lasting Graves disease. HTBI primers from iRepertoire and Arm-PCR of CDR3 regions yielded the TCR beta libraries. Via MiXCR, TCRdb re-called the multiplex PCR reads, giving one row per CDR3 protein. The sample shows 300,000 to 350,000 distinct CDR3 sequences, roughly a fifth of them seen only once. The specimen comprised peripheral blood mononuclear cells (PBMCs), sampled when the disease was refractory, from a patient treated with antithyroid drugs. The sequence derives from a female donor with Graves disease.

Here the CDR3 reads CASSRSAKNIQYF. The CDR3 DNA reads as TGTGCCAGCTCCCGGAGTGCCAAAAACATTCAGTACTTC. V and J are TRBV6-2 or TRBV6-3 and TRBJ2-4; D unclear. Looked up from germline, CDR1 is MNHEY and CDR2 is SVGEGT. The ends were cut back, 8 bases at V and 1 base at J, with 9 bases in the middle. CDR3 length: 13 amino acids.